The rows below give T cell receptor beta chains drawn from one sample of a study of blood T cell repertoires in COVID-19. Measured with immunoSEQ multiplex PCR; TCRdb has only the in-frame clones, and not every one. This sample has 250,000 or so clones, with roughly 86% found just once. Source material: PBMCs or T cells enriched from blood (not recorded which). The receptors here all came from a young woman who had recovered from COVID-19. Each CDR3 is given with its conserved first and last residue. The D gene is left open where the match is weak. Clone size is shown for a subset of rows, as once, few, many or a class of expanded clone.

clone size: -; D gene: TRBD2; V gene: TRBV24-1; J gene: TRBJ2-1; CDR3 protein: CATSDRIVLAGAYNEQFF; CDR3 DNA: TGTGCCACCAGTGACCGTATAGTCCTAGCGGGAGCTTACAATGAGCAGTTCTTC
clone size: -; D gene: -; V gene: TRBV9; J gene: TRBJ2-2; CDR3 protein: CASSTQIETGNTGELFF; CDR3 DNA: TGTGCCAGCAGCACCCAGATCGAGACAGGAAACACCGGGGAGCTGTTTTTT
clone size: -; D gene: -; V gene: TRBV19; J gene: TRBJ1-2; CDR3 protein: CASSIPARDYGYTF; CDR3 DNA: TGTGCCAGTAGTATACCGGCCAGGGACTATGGCTACACCTTC
clone size: -; D gene: -; V gene: TRBV20-1; J gene: TRBJ2-4; CDR3 protein: CSASFGTQNIQYF; CDR3 DNA: TGCAGTGCTAGTTTTGGGACTCAAAACATTCAGTACTTC
clone size: -; D gene: TRBD1; V gene: TRBV6-5; J gene: TRBJ1-2; CDR3 protein: CASRRQGARYGYTF; CDR3 DNA: TGTGCCAGCAGACGACAGGGGGCCCGGTATGGCTACACCTTC
clone size: -; D gene: -; V gene: TRBV7-9; J gene: TRBJ1-1; CDR3 protein: CASSLGSSTEAFF; CDR3 DNA: TGTGCCAGCAGCTTAGGTTCCAGCACTGAAGCTTTCTTT
clone size: once; D gene: TRBD1; V gene: TRBV19; J gene: TRBJ2-5; CDR3 protein: CASQDRARETQYF; CDR3 DNA: TGTGCCAGCCAAGACAGGGCCAGAGAGACCCAGTACTTC
clone size: -; D gene: -; V gene: TRBV14; J gene: TRBJ1-2; CDR3 protein: CASSQDLIPRYGYTF; CDR3 DNA: TGTGCCAGCAGCCAAGATCTGATCCCTCGGTATGGCTACACCTTC
clone size: -; D gene: -; V gene: TRBV7-2; J gene: TRBJ2-1; CDR3 protein: CASSLAPGAYNEQFF; CDR3 DNA: TGTGCCAGCAGCTTAGCGCCAGGGGCATACAATGAGCAGTTCTTC
clone size: -; D gene: -; V gene: TRBV11-2; J gene: TRBJ1-3; CDR3 protein: CASSLITRNTIYF; CDR3 DNA: TGTGCCAGCAGCTTAATTACAAGAAACACCATATATTTT
clone size: -; D gene: -; V gene: TRBV11-3; J gene: TRBJ1-6; CDR3 protein: CASSRKTENSPLHF; CDR3 DNA: TGTGCCAGCAGCCGGAAAACAGAAAATTCACCCCTCCACTTT
clone size: -; D gene: TRBD2; V gene: TRBV30; J gene: TRBJ2-6; CDR3 protein: CAWSDPVRRASGRDGANVLTF; CDR3 DNA: TGTGCCTGGAGTGATCCCGTAAGGAGGGCTAGCGGGAGGGATGGGGCCAACGTCCTGACTTTC
clone size: -; D gene: TRBD1; V gene: TRBV28; J gene: TRBJ2-1; CDR3 protein: CASSPGTGIDEQFF; CDR3 DNA: TGTGCCAGCAGTCCCGGGACAGGGATCGATGAGCAGTTCTTC
clone size: -; D gene: -; V gene: TRBV24-1; J gene: TRBJ2-4; CDR3 protein: CATSARGGNIQYF; CDR3 DNA: TGTGCCACCAGTGCCAGGGGAGGGAACATTCAGTACTTC
clone size: -; D gene: TRBD1; V gene: TRBV5-1; J gene: TRBJ1-2; CDR3 protein: CASTSPGQNYGYTF; CDR3 DNA: TGCGCCAGCACCTCCCCGGGACAGAACTATGGCTACACCTTC
clone size: -; D gene: TRBD1; V gene: TRBV10-3; J gene: TRBJ1-2; CDR3 protein: CAISERDRGNYGYTF; CDR3 DNA: TGTGCCATCAGTGAGCGGGACAGGGGGAACTATGGCTACACCTTC
clone size: -; D gene: -; V gene: TRBV30; J gene: TRBJ2-3; CDR3 protein: CAWSGDSHPLPTDTQYF; CDR3 DNA: TGTGCCTGGAGTGGAGACTCTCACCCTCTACCCACAGATACGCAGTATTTT
clone size: once; D gene: TRBD1; V gene: TRBV4-3; J gene: TRBJ2-5; CDR3 protein: CASSPQGAPGETQYF; CDR3 DNA: TGCGCCAGCAGCCCTCAGGGGGCACCTGGAGAGACCCAGTACTTC
clone size: -; D gene: -; V gene: TRBV27; J gene: TRBJ1-1; CDR3 protein: CASSFYSRTDNGQQNTEAFF; CDR3 DNA: TGTGCCAGCAGTTTTTATTCCCGGACGGACAATGGACAGCAGAACACTGAAGCTTTCTTT
clone size: -; D gene: -; V gene: TRBV27; J gene: TRBJ2-1; CDR3 protein: CASSLFRGGLTYNEQFF; CDR3 DNA: TGTGCCAGCAGTTTATTTAGGGGGGGACTAACCTACAATGAGCAGTTCTTC
clone size: -; D gene: TRBD1; V gene: TRBV11-1; J gene: TRBJ2-3; CDR3 protein: CASSSRDRVTDTQYF; CDR3 DNA: TGTGCCAGCAGCTCCCGGGACAGGGTAACAGATACGCAGTATTTT
clone size: -; D gene: TRBD1; V gene: TRBV7-2; J gene: TRBJ1-6; CDR3 protein: CASSLAPVGQGYSPLHF; CDR3 DNA: TGTGCCAGCAGCTTAGCGCCGGTAGGACAGGGGTATTCACCCCTCCACTTT
clone size: -; D gene: TRBD1; V gene: TRBV5-5; J gene: TRBJ2-1; CDR3 protein: CASSRDMTGRSYNEQFF; CDR3 DNA: TGTGCCAGCAGCCGAGATATGACAGGGCGATCCTACAATGAGCAGTTCTTC
clone size: -; D gene: -; V gene: TRBV15; J gene: TRBJ2-3; CDR3 protein: CATSRTKTDTQYF; CDR3 DNA: TGTGCCACCAGCAGAACTAAGACAGATACGCAGTATTTT
clone size: -; D gene: TRBD1; V gene: TRBV4-3; J gene: TRBJ1-1; CDR3 protein: CASSQGVRGQVYTEAFF; CDR3 DNA: TGCGCCAGCAGCCAGGGGGTTCGTGGACAGGTTTACACTGAAGCTTTCTTT
clone size: -; D gene: TRBD2; V gene: TRBV3-1/TRBV3-2; J gene: TRBJ2-1; CDR3 protein: CASSQSSSGRNNEQFF; CDR3 DNA: TGTGCCAGCAGCCAATCCTCTAGCGGGAGAAACAATGAGCAGTTCTTC
clone size: -; D gene: TRBD1; V gene: TRBV30; J gene: TRBJ1-1; CDR3 protein: CAWSVTGGTEAFF; CDR3 DNA: TGTGCCTGGAGTGTAACAGGGGGAACTGAAGCTTTCTTT
clone size: -; D gene: -; V gene: TRBV28; J gene: TRBJ1-4; CDR3 protein: CASSLWSQGGEKLFF; CDR3 DNA: TGTGCCAGCAGTTTATGGAGCCAGGGCGGAGAAAAACTGTTTTTT
clone size: -; D gene: -; V gene: TRBV6-1; J gene: TRBJ1-1; CDR3 protein: CASSEREGLNTEAFF; CDR3 DNA: TGTGCCAGCAGTGAACGGGAGGGCTTGAACACTGAAGCTTTCTTT
clone size: once; D gene: -; V gene: TRBV30; J gene: TRBJ2-5; CDR3 protein: CACSRGGQSQETQYF; CDR3 DNA: TGTGCGTGCTCGAGGGGGGGCCAGTCTCAAGAGACCCAGTACTTC
clone size: -; D gene: -; V gene: TRBV25-1; J gene: TRBJ2-2; CDR3 protein: CASSGPVTGRGTGELFF; CDR3 DNA: TGTGCCAGCAGTGGTCCCGTAACAGGGAGAGGTACCGGGGAGCTGTTTTTT
clone size: once; D gene: TRBD1; V gene: TRBV5-1; J gene: TRBJ2-7; CDR3 protein: CASSTGTGLYEQYF; CDR3 DNA: TGCGCCAGCAGCACCGGGACAGGGCTCTACGAGCAGTACTTC
clone size: -; D gene: TRBD2; V gene: TRBV7-2; J gene: TRBJ2-2; CDR3 protein: CASSFSGANTGELFF; CDR3 DNA: TGTGCCAGCAGCTTTAGCGGGGCGAACACCGGGGAGCTGTTTTTT
clone size: -; D gene: TRBD2; V gene: TRBV7-2; J gene: TRBJ2-3; CDR3 protein: CASSLSGRTDTQYF; CDR3 DNA: TGTGCCAGCAGCCTAAGCGGGAGGACAGATACGCAGTATTTT
clone size: -; D gene: TRBD1; V gene: TRBV19; J gene: TRBJ1-1; CDR3 protein: CASSNGRGRFAEAFF; CDR3 DNA: TGTGCCAGTAGTAATGGCAGGGGGCGGTTCGCTGAAGCTTTCTTT
clone size: -; D gene: -; V gene: TRBV10-3; J gene: TRBJ1-1; CDR3 protein: CAIRGAGENTEAFF; CDR3 DNA: TGTGCCATCAGGGGGGCAGGAGAGAACACTGAAGCTTTCTTT
clone size: once; D gene: -; V gene: TRBV28; J gene: TRBJ1-5; CDR3 protein: CASSFPHKGGNQPQHF; CDR3 DNA: TGTGCCAGCAGTTTTCCCCATAAGGGGGGCAATCAGCCCCAGCATTTT
clone size: -; D gene: -; V gene: TRBV5-1; J gene: TRBJ1-1; CDR3 protein: CASSLASLQVPMNTEAFF; CDR3 DNA: TGCGCCAGCAGCTTGGCCAGCCTACAGGTCCCCATGAACACTGAAGCTTTCTTT
clone size: -; D gene: TRBD2; V gene: TRBV3-1/TRBV3-2; J gene: TRBJ2-1; CDR3 protein: CASSQESSGRINEQFF; CDR3 DNA: TGTGCCAGCAGCCAAGAGTCTAGCGGGAGAATTAATGAGCAGTTCTTC
clone size: -; D gene: -; V gene: TRBV27; J gene: TRBJ2-1; CDR3 protein: CASSLLLRAHPYNEQFF; CDR3 DNA: TGTGCCAGCAGTTTATTGTTGCGTGCTCACCCCTACAATGAGCAGTTCTTC
clone size: -; D gene: -; V gene: TRBV30; J gene: TRBJ2-7; CDR3 protein: CAWSVLLGAHEQYF; CDR3 DNA: TGTGCCTGGAGTGTATTGTTGGGGGCCCACGAGCAGTACTTC
clone size: once; D gene: -; V gene: TRBV12-3/TRBV12-4; J gene: TRBJ2-2; CDR3 protein: CASSFLGELFF; CDR3 DNA: TGTGCCAGCAGTTTCCTCGGGGAGCTGTTTTTT
clone size: -; D gene: -; V gene: TRBV7-8; J gene: TRBJ2-1; CDR3 protein: CASSLATGTPEQFF; CDR3 DNA: TGTGCCAGCAGCTTAGCGACCGGGACTCCTGAGCAGTTCTTC
clone size: -; D gene: TRBD1; V gene: TRBV10-3; J gene: TRBJ1-1; CDR3 protein: CAISESQGVLTEAFF; CDR3 DNA: TGTGCCATCAGTGAGTCGCAGGGGGTTCTAACTGAAGCTTTCTTT
clone size: -; D gene: -; V gene: TRBV5-4; J gene: TRBJ1-5; CDR3 protein: CASSRGGGIDSNQPQHF; CDR3 DNA: TGTGCCAGCAGCCGCGGGGGTGGAATTGATAGCAATCAGCCCCAGCATTTT
clone size: few; D gene: TRBD2; V gene: TRBV18; J gene: TRBJ2-5; CDR3 protein: CASSLRTSGSGETQYF; CDR3 DNA: TGTGCCAGCTCACTGAGGACTAGCGGGAGTGGAGAGACCCAGTACTTC
clone size: -; D gene: -; V gene: TRBV11-2; J gene: TRBJ2-2; CDR3 protein: CASSLDYTGELFF; CDR3 DNA: TGTGCCAGCAGCTTAGACTACACCGGGGAGCTGTTTTTT
clone size: -; D gene: TRBD1; V gene: TRBV11-3; J gene: TRBJ1-2; CDR3 protein: CASSPQQGSYGYTF; CDR3 DNA: TGTGCCAGCAGCCCACAACAGGGGAGCTATGGCTACACCTTC
clone size: -; D gene: -; V gene: TRBV10-3; J gene: TRBJ2-1; CDR3 protein: CAISKGDYGYAEQFF; CDR3 DNA: TGTGCCATCAGTAAGGGGGACTATGGGTACGCTGAGCAGTTCTTC
clone size: -; D gene: -; V gene: TRBV10-2; J gene: TRBJ1-2; CDR3 protein: CASSKQGDYGYTF; CDR3 DNA: TGCGCCAGCAGCAAACAGGGAGACTATGGCTACACCTTC
clone size: -; D gene: -; V gene: TRBV2; J gene: TRBJ1-1; CDR3 protein: CASSEAAGSSEAFF; CDR3 DNA: TGTGCCAGCAGTGAAGCGGCAGGGTCTTCTGAAGCTTTCTTT
clone size: -; D gene: -; V gene: TRBV3-1/TRBV3-2; J gene: TRBJ1-1; CDR3 protein: CASSQGRVGAAFF; CDR3 DNA: TGTGCCAGCAGCCAAGGCCGGGTTGGGGCAGCTTTCTTT
clone size: -; D gene: TRBD1; V gene: TRBV24-1; J gene: TRBJ2-3; CDR3 protein: CATSDPSRDRDGVTQYF; CDR3 DNA: TGTGCCACCAGTGACCCCTCCCGGGACAGGGACGGGGTAACGCAGTATTTT
clone size: -; D gene: TRBD2; V gene: TRBV5-4; J gene: TRBJ2-7; CDR3 protein: CASSNPSGSNLEQYF; CDR3 DNA: TGTGCCAGCAGCAACCCTAGCGGGAGCAATCTCGAGCAGTACTTC
clone size: -; D gene: -; V gene: TRBV7-8; J gene: TRBJ1-6; CDR3 protein: CASSPREGRNSPLHF; CDR3 DNA: TGTGCCAGCAGCCCCCGGGAGGGGAGGAATTCACCCCTCCACTTT
clone size: -; D gene: TRBD1; V gene: TRBV7-2; J gene: TRBJ1-1; CDR3 protein: CASSFTGAEVAFF; CDR3 DNA: TGTGCCAGCAGCTTCACAGGGGCGGAAGTTGCTTTCTTT
clone size: -; D gene: TRBD2; V gene: TRBV4-1; J gene: TRBJ2-3; CDR3 protein: CASSHFEIAGVDTQYF; CDR3 DNA: TGCGCCAGCAGCCATTTTGAAATAGCGGGCGTAGATACGCAGTATTTT
clone size: -; D gene: TRBD1; V gene: TRBV5-1; J gene: TRBJ1-6; CDR3 protein: CASSKTGTDNSPLHF; CDR3 DNA: TGCGCCAGCAGCAAAACCGGGACAGATAATTCACCCCTCCACTTT